The 20 T cell receptor beta chains below were found in one sample sequenced in a study of blood T cell repertoires in COVID-19. This table comes from immunoSEQ multiplex PCR, and its TCRdb copy is limited to in-frame clones, with some not included. The sample shows about 220,000 clones, approximately 85% of them seen only once. The sequenced sample was peripheral blood. The receptors originated from a woman aged 65 to 85 with COVID-19, enrolled during active disease.

The V and J genes are TRBV9 and TRBJ2-5; 8 bases agree with TRBD1. Germline V gene sequence: CDR1 SGDLS, CDR2 YYNGEE. The CDR3 sequence is 16 residues long. The ends lost 3 bases at V and 0 bases at J; junction bases unmatched: 7. The CDR3 sequence is CASSATQDRDQETQYF. The CDR3 DNA sequence: TGTGCCAGCAGCGCCACCCAGGACAGGGACCAAGAGACCCAGTACTTC. Full variable domain (remainder filled in from reference TRBV9 and TRBJ2-5): DSGVTQTPKHLITATGQRVTLRCSPRSGDLSVYWYQQSLDQGLQFLIQYYNGEERAKGNILERFSAQQFPDLHSELNLSSLELGDSALYFCASSATQDRDQETQYFGPGTRLLVL.

The J gene is TRBJ2-7, the V gene TRBV7-2; TRBD1 is a possible D gene (5 bases). This CDR3 comprises 15 residues. Germline CDR1 SGHTA, CDR2 FQGNSA. V was trimmed by 5 bases and J by 2 bases, leaving 16 bases between them. CDR3 amino acids: CASSPRARVTYEQYF. The CDR3 coding sequence is TGTGCCAGCAGCCCCAGGGCGCGCGTCACCTACGAGCAGTACTTC.

J is TRBJ1-1 and V is TRBV5-5; D is unresolved. Per the germline V gene, CDR1 is SGHKS and CDR2 is YYEKEE (reference sequence). The CDR3 totals 15 residues. Trimming left V 0 bases short and J 2 bases short, with 11 bases between. The CDR3 DNA sequence: TGTGCCAGCAGCTTGGTCCGGCAGGCTAACACTGAAGCTTTCTTT. Translating gives CASSLVRQANTEAFF.

The DNA for the CDR3 is TGTGCCAGCAGCACCCGGACTAGCGGGGGGGGGACAGATACGCAGTATTTT. It specifies CASSTRTSGGGTDTQYF. The V and J genes are TRBV7-2 and TRBJ2-3, with 15 bases lining up with TRBD2. The CDR3 is 17 residues long. Germline assignment: CDR1 SGHTA and CDR2 FQGNSA. Trimming took 5 bases from V and 3 from J; bases not matched to a gene: 6.

The V and J genes are TRBV5-1 and TRBJ1-1; D gene uncertain. V was shortened by 0 bases and J by 1 base, with 4 bases between the two germline ends. The CDR3 has 13 residues. Germline loops: CDR1 SGHRS, CDR2 YFSETQ. For the CDR3, the DNA is TGCGCCAGCAGCTTGGTATGGAACACTGAAGCTTTCTTT. It encodes CASSLVWNTEAFF.

The CDR3 DNA reads as TGTGCCAGCAGTTTACACAGGGTGTCGGGTTATAATTCACCCCTCCACTTT. Translation: CASSLHRVSGYNSPLHF. The V and J genes are TRBV27 and TRBJ1-6, with a weak D call TRBD1 (6 bases). The length of the CDR3 is 17 residues. Germline V gives CDR1 MNHEY, CDR2 SMNVEV (reference sequence). V shed 2 bases and J shed 4 bases, with 15 bases lying between them.

V usage is TRBV6-5 and J usage is TRBJ2-5, with D hard to call. Germline V gives CDR1 MNHEY, CDR2 SVGAGI. V was trimmed by 5 bases and J by 2 bases, leaving 15 bases between them. The CDR3 loop spans 15 amino acids. In nucleotides, the CDR3 is TGTGCCAGCAGTCCCCCCTTTGGGCGTCAAGAGACCCAGTACTTC. This codes for CASSPPFGRQETQYF.

The chain employs TRBV5-6 and TRBJ2-3; tentatively, D is TRBD1 (6 bases). The CDR3 has 13 residues. Germline CDR1 is SGHDT and CDR2 is YYEEEE. V was pared by 8 bases and J by 2 bases, with 12 bases between. The CDR3 reads CARSGANTDTQYF. The CDR3 DNA sequence: TGTGCCAGATCAGGGGCCAACACAGATACGCAGTATTTT.

The genes are TRBV24-1 and TRBJ2-3, with 14 nucleotides matching TRBD2. Trimming took 3 bases from V and 0 from J; bases not matched to a gene: 7. The CDR3 has 19 residues. CDR1 and CDR2 from the germline V gene are KGHDR and SFDVKD. CDR3 amino acids: CATSDPQGLAGVSTDTQYF. CDR3 coding DNA: TGTGCCACCAGTGATCCACAGGGACTAGCGGGGGTAAGCACAGATACGCAGTATTTT.

This clone was observed a few times. The chain combines TRBV4-1 with TRBJ2-3; perhaps TRBD2 as D (6 bases). Germline assignment: CDR1 MGHRA and CDR2 YSYEKL. The V and J ends lost 4 bases and 2 bases respectively, with 10 bases between them. This CDR3 has 14 residues. The CDR3 here is CASSRTTPTDTQYF. The CDR3 DNA reads TGCGCCAGCAGCCGGACTACTCCCACAGATACGCAGTATTTT.

The chain has TRBV7-8 and TRBJ2-7, with D tentatively TRBD1 (6 bases). Trimming pared 0 bases from V and 3 bases from J, leaving 18 bases between. This CDR3 contains 17 residues. Germline CDR1 SGHVS, CDR2 FQNEAQ. The CDR3 spells CASSLATRTVGIYEQYF. CDR3 nucleotide sequence: TGTGCCAGCAGCTTAGCGACCCGGACAGTGGGGATCTACGAGCAGTACTTC.

This chain links TRBV30 with TRBJ1-5; TRBD1 aligns across 7 bases. The CDR3 totals 15 residues. Germline V gene data show CDR1 as GTSNPN and CDR2 as SVGIG (reference sequence). With 0 bases clipped from V and 2 bases from J, the junction kept 4 bases outside the gene matches. The CDR3 loop is CAWSVQGIGNQPQHF. The CDR3 region has the DNA TGTGCCTGGAGTGTACAGGGGATCGGCAATCAGCCCCAGCATTTT. The full variable domain, completed using reference TRBV30 and TRBJ1-5, is SQTIHQWPATLVQPVGSPLSLECTVEGTSNPNLYWYRQAAGRGLQLLFYSVGIGQISSEVPQNLSASRPQDRQFILSSKKLLLSDSGFYLCAWSVQGIGNQPQHFGDGTRLSIL.

The genes are TRBV18 and TRBJ2-2; TRBD2 aligns across 10 bases. There are 16 residues in the CDR3. V lost 0 bases to trimming and J lost 6 bases; unmatched junction nucleotides: 4. Per germline, CDR1 KGHSH and CDR2 LQKENI. The CDR3 sequence is CASSPPGLAFSGELFF. Written as DNA, the CDR3 is TGTGCCAGCTCACCACCGGGACTAGCGTTTTCCGGGGAGCTGTTTTTT.

The chain employs TRBV30 and TRBJ1-2, with D possibly matching TRBD1 (5 bases). The CDR3 runs 14 residues. The germline V and J ends were trimmed by 1 base and 4 bases, with 13 bases remaining between them. Per the germline V gene, CDR1 is GTSNPN and CDR2 is SVGIG (reference sequence). As DNA, the CDR3 is TGTGCCTGGAGTGCTACAGGAATTCCCTATGGCTACACCTTC. Translation: CAWSATGIPYGYTF.

The table lists this clone with a few counts. The chain has TRBV4-1 and TRBJ2-7, with 7 bases lining up with TRBD2. Germline V gives CDR1 MGHRA, CDR2 YSYEKL. The CDR3 length is 14 residues. The V segment lost 1 base and the J segment 3 bases; nucleotides outside the gene matches: 3. CDR3 sequence (DNA): TGCGCCAGCAGCCAAGTAACGGGAGGCTACGAGCAGTACTTC. Protein sequence: CASSQVTGGYEQYF.

The chain is built from TRBV3-1 (or the pseudogene TRBV3-2) and TRBJ2-3; 8 bases fit TRBD2. The CDR3 spans 19 residues. The germline CDR1 and CDR2 sequences are LGHDT and YNNKEL (reference sequence). The junction had 15 bases not matched to a gene; V was cut back by 0 bases and J by 4 bases. The CDR3 reads CASSQDRRSIGLAADTQYF. In DNA, the CDR3 is TGTGCCAGCAGCCAAGATCGCCGGTCGATCGGACTAGCTGCAGATACGCAGTATTTT.

This clone was counted only a few times. V usage is TRBV6-5 and J usage is TRBJ1-2, with TRBD1 as a possible D gene (5 bases). The CDR3 loop spans 13 amino acids. Deletions cut 8 bases from V and 2 bases from J, with 12 bases between. Germline CDR1 reads MNHEY; CDR2 reads SVGAGI. CDR3 DNA: TGTGCCAGCCGGGGGGTTAACAACTATGGCTACACCTTC. This encodes CASRGVNNYGYTF.

The chain recombines TRBV6-5 with TRBJ1-1; D uncertain. V shed 0 bases and J shed 0 bases, with 11 bases lying between them. Per the germline V gene, CDR1 is MNHEY and CDR2 is SVGAGI. This CDR3 spans 16 amino acids. CDR3 DNA: TGTGCCAGCAGTTACTCCCCGGGGAGTTTGAACACTGAAGCTTTCTTT. Translated: CASSYSPGSLNTEAFF.

The chain joins TRBV3-1 (or the pseudogene TRBV3-2) to TRBJ2-1, with 11 bases fitting TRBD2. Germline V gives CDR1 LGHDT, CDR2 YNNKEL (reference sequence). The J segment lost 4 bases and the V segment lost 2 bases, leaving 1 base of the junction unmatched. The CDR3 totals 15 residues. CDR3 sequence (DNA): TGTGCCAGCAGCCAACGACTAGCGGGATACAATGAGCAGTTCTTC. This encodes CASSQRLAGYNEQFF.

This clone was recorded a few times. J is TRBJ2-7 and V is TRBV11-2, with 8 bases matching TRBD1. Germline V gene lookup returns CDR1 SGHAT and CDR2 FQNNGV. V lost 5 bases, J lost 3 bases, and 9 bases stayed unmatched. CDR3 size: 15 residues. Here the CDR3 reads CASSRLTGASYEQYF. As DNA, the CDR3 is TGTGCCAGCAGCCGCCTGACAGGGGCTAGCTACGAGCAGTACTTC.